These 21 T cell receptor beta chains were sequenced from one sample in a study of OX40 agonist ivuxolimab in advanced cancers. This table comes from immunoSEQ multiplex PCR, and its TCRdb copy is limited to in-frame clones, with some not included. Counted here are fewer than 80,000 clones, about 89% occurring once; the ten biggest clones make up 13% to 15%. The material sequenced was CD4+ or CD8+ T cells sorted from blood, taken in a trial of the OX40 agonist ivuxolimab. The receptors were gathered from an adult with an advanced solid tumor such as melanoma, head and neck, liver or kidney cancer.

This clone was found once. V usage is TRBV4-3 and J usage is TRBJ2-3, with D perhaps assigned TRBD1 or TRBD2 (5 bases each). The V and J ends lost 0 bases and 0 bases respectively, with 10 bases between them. The CDR3 is 16 amino acids. Per germline, CDR1 LGHNA and CDR2 YSLEER. The CDR3, as DNA: TGCGCCAGCAGCCAAGATGGGGGATGGAGCACAGATACGCAGTATTTT. It specifies CASSQDGGWSTDTQYF.

This clone was detected once. This chain joins TRBV27 and TRBJ2-7, with D unclear. The germline V and J ends were trimmed by 0 bases and 0 bases, with 6 bases remaining between them. The CDR3 has 14 amino acids. In germline, CDR1 is MNHEY, CDR2 SMNVEV (reference sequence). CDR3 nucleotides: TGTGCCAGCAGTTTATCGCCAGGCTCCTACGAGCAGTACTTC. Translation: CASSLSPGSYEQYF.

This chain links TRBV4-1 with TRBJ1-2; 9 positions match TRBD1. Per the germline V gene, CDR1 is MGHRA and CDR2 is YSYEKL. The CDR3 is made up of 14 amino acids. Trimming took 6 bases from V and 6 from J; bases not matched to a gene: 8. As DNA, the CDR3 is TGCGCCAGCAGGGGACAGGGCGGAGGAAATGGCTACACCTTC. This encodes CASRGQGGGNGYTF.

The V call is TRBV4-3, the J call TRBJ2-3; possible D gene TRBD2, 6 bases. The CDR3 contains 15 residues. Trimming left V 0 bases short and J 4 bases short, with 11 bases between. Germline CDR1 reads LGHNA; CDR2 reads YSLEER. The CDR3 nucleotides read TGCGCCAGCAGCCAAGAAGGCGGGAACGCAGATACGCAGTATTTT. Its protein product is CASSQEGGNADTQYF.

The table lists this clone with a count of one. The chain's CDR3 is CASSFVAESYEQYF. The CDR3 DNA sequence: TGTGCCAGCAGTTTTGTGGCAGAATCCTACGAGCAGTACTTC. The gene calls are TRBV6-6 and TRBJ2-7; D gene uncertain. Germline V lookup: CDR1 MNHNY, CDR2 SVGAGI (reference sequence). The CDR3 is 14 amino acids. Trimming left V 4 bases short and J 1 base short, with 11 bases between.

CDR3 amino acids: CASSLGSTDTQYF. DNA of the CDR3: TGTGCCAGCAGCCTCGGATCCACAGATACGCAGTATTTT. This chain joins TRBV9 and TRBJ2-3; D unresolved. This CDR3 is built from 13 residues. Germline CDR1 reads SGDLS; CDR2 reads YYNGEE. The V end lost 4 bases, the J end lost 2 bases, and 8 bases lay between the germline ends.

V usage is TRBV11-2 and J usage is TRBJ2-1; perhaps TRBD2 as D (6 bases). The germline V gene has CDR1 SGHAT and CDR2 FQNNGV. The CDR3 consists of 13 residues. V was shortened by 5 bases and J by 8 bases, with 13 bases between the two germline ends. The CDR3 nucleotides read TGTGCCAGCAGCCGGCGGGGCCTCGATGAGCAGTTCTTC. Protein: CASSRRGLDEQFF.

The chain carries TRBV7-2 and TRBJ1-1; the match to TRBD1 covers 9 bases. Germline values: CDR1 SGHTA, CDR2 FQGNSA. Trimming removed 4 bases from V and 4 bases from J; junction bases left unmatched: 4. The CDR3 spans 14 residues. Here the CDR3 reads CASSWMTGGTEAFF. CDR3 DNA: TGTGCCAGCAGCTGGATGACAGGGGGCACTGAAGCTTTCTTT.

The chain links TRBV11-2 to TRBJ2-7; weak D call: TRBD2 (6 bases). The CDR3 is made up of 15 amino acids. Germline V gene lookup returns CDR1 SGHAT and CDR2 FQNNGV. The V end lost 1 base, the J end lost 4 bases, and 14 bases lay between the germline ends. As DNA, the CDR3 is TGTGCCAGCAGCTTAGGTAGCGGAGTACCTTACGAGCAGTACTTC. This sequence encodes CASSLGSGVPYEQYF.

This chain joins TRBV5-8 and TRBJ2-1; 7 bases agree with TRBD1. The CDR3 runs 13 residues. The V and J ends lost 3 bases and 13 bases, in that order; junction bases with no gene match: 10. In germline, CDR1 is SGHTS, CDR2 YDEGEE. The CDR3 here is CASSSTKGTEQFF. CDR3 nucleotide sequence: TGTGCCAGCAGCTCAACAAAAGGGACAGAACAGTTCTTC.

CDR3 residues: CASSRGQGGNQPQHF. The CDR3, as DNA: TGTGCCAGCAGCCGCGGACAGGGGGGCAATCAGCCCCAGCATTTT. V and J are TRBV9 and TRBJ1-5; 10 positions agree with TRBD1. J was trimmed by 2 bases and V by 4 bases; bases with no gene match: 3. This CDR3 comprises 15 residues. From germline, CDR1 is SGDLS and CDR2 YYNGEE.

The rearrangement joins TRBV5-4 to TRBJ2-5; D possibly corresponds to TRBD2 (7 bases). The germline gives CDR1 SGHNT, CDR2 YYREEE (reference sequence). The CDR3 extends over 16 amino acids. Trimming shortened V by 3 bases and J by 0 bases, and 15 bases separated the two germline ends. The CDR3 nucleotides read TGTGCCAGCAGCTCCGGACTAGGACAGTACCAAGAGACCCAGTACTTC. Translated: CASSSGLGQYQETQYF.

The gene calls are TRBV5-6 and TRBJ1-2, with D unclear. This CDR3 contains 13 residues. The germline V gene encodes CDR1 SGHDT and CDR2 YYEEEE. Trimming took 2 bases from V and 1 from J, leaving 6 bases between them. The CDR3 loop reads CASSFNSNYGYTF. The CDR3 coding sequence is TGTGCCAGCAGCTTCAACAGTAACTATGGCTACACCTTC.

The rearrangement joins TRBV5-6 to TRBJ2-1, with 7 bases identical to TRBD2. CDR1 and CDR2 from the germline V gene are SGHDT and YYEEEE. V shed 1 base, J shed 10 bases, and the junction held 2 bases outside the gene matches. The CDR3 loop spans 12 amino acids. As DNA, the CDR3 is TGTGCCAGCAGCTTGTTCGGGAGGGAGCAGTTCTTC. Its translation is CASSLFGREQFF.

This chain uses TRBV19 with TRBJ2-7; maybe TRBD2 (5 bases). V lost 0 bases to trimming and J lost 2 bases, with 11 bases between them. This CDR3 region has 15 residues. Germline V gene lookup returns CDR1 LNHDA and CDR2 SQIVND (reference sequence). This CDR3 reads CASSIETRETYEQYF. DNA for the CDR3: TGTGCCAGTAGTATAGAAACGAGGGAGACCTACGAGCAGTACTTC.

The sample holds a few counts of this clone. The chain combines TRBV9 with TRBJ1-5; TRBD1 might be the D (5 bases). V lost 2 bases and J 5 bases, leaving 11 bases between the germline ends. The CDR3 is 14 amino acids. Germline values: CDR1 SGDLS, CDR2 YYNGEE. The CDR3 sequence is CASSVPRVYQPQHF. The CDR3 bases are TGTGCCAGCAGCGTCCCCAGGGTCTATCAGCCCCAGCATTTT. Using reference TRBV9 and TRBJ1-5 for the parts outside the CDR3, the full variable domain is DSGVTQTPKHLITATGQRVTLRCSPRSGDLSVYWYQQSLDQGLQFLIQYYNGEERAKGNILERFSAQQFPDLHSELNLSSLELGDSALYFCASSVPRVYQPQHFGDGTRLSIL.

The V gene is TRBV6-5, the J gene TRBJ2-2; possible D gene TRBD2, 5 bases. Germline V lookup: CDR1 MNHEY, CDR2 SVGAGI. This CDR3 spans 14 amino acids. V was shortened by 2 bases and J by 7 bases, with 11 bases between the two germline ends. The CDR3 sequence: CASSYGLASGELFF. CDR3 nucleotide sequence: TGTGCCAGCAGTTACGGTCTAGCTAGCGGGGAGCTGTTTTTT.

The rearrangement joins TRBV7-2 to TRBJ2-5; 8 positions match TRBD2. Germline V gives CDR1 SGHTA, CDR2 FQGNSA. J gave up 5 bases and V 4 bases, and 6 bases lay outside the gene matches. This CDR3 is built from 14 residues. CDR3 region: CASSYSGSGETQYF. The CDR3 DNA is TGTGCCAGCAGCTACAGCGGGAGCGGCGAGACCCAGTACTTC.

The J gene is TRBJ1-1, the V gene TRBV4-1; possibly TRBD1 for D (5 bases). The CDR3 loop spans 15 amino acids. CDR1 and CDR2 from the germline V gene are MGHRA and YSYEKL. Trimming removed 4 bases from V and 2 bases from J, with 14 bases in between. The CDR3: CASSLRAGGNTEAFF. In DNA, the CDR3 is TGCGCCAGCAGCCTCAGGGCGGGGGGAAACACTGAAGCTTTCTTT.

The V call is TRBV30, the J call TRBJ1-6; D not resolved. Germline-derived CDR1 and CDR2 are GTSNPN and SVGIG (reference sequence). The CDR3 is made up of 13 amino acids. Trimming shortened V by 1 base and J by 9 bases, and 10 bases separated the two germline ends. CDR3 region: CAWSAEESSPLHF. The CDR3 region has the DNA TGTGCCTGGAGTGCCGAAGAGAGTTCACCCCTCCACTTT.

This chain connects TRBV5-6 to TRBJ1-3; no definite D call. CDR3 length equals 14 residues. Trimming took 4 bases from V and 0 from J, leaving 8 bases between them. Germline CDR1 reads SGHDT; CDR2 reads YYEEEE. The chain's CDR3 is CASSTATSGNTIYF. CDR3 nucleotides: TGTGCCAGCAGCACAGCCACCTCTGGAAACACCATATATTTT.